Below, 27 T cell receptor beta chains from the same sample are listed, as sequenced in a study of blood T cell repertoires in COVID-19 (dated by TCRdb to between 2020 and 2021). The library was obtained by the immunoSEQ multiplex PCR assay. In its TCRdb copy, this immuneACCESS table keeps in-frame sequences only and misses some clones. Where compared with another copy, unresolved V genes explain less than half of these, and the others have no known cause. Counted in this sample were over 30,000 clones; approximately 84% of them appeared once. The leading ten clones occupy approximately 30% of the sample. Sequenced sample: peripheral blood. The receptors come from an older man with active or convalescent COVID-19.

The V gene is TRBV6-5, the J gene TRBJ2-1; possible D gene TRBD2, 6 bases. The germline CDR1 and CDR2 sequences are MNHEY and SVGAGI. The V and J ends lost 6 bases and 10 bases respectively, with 16 bases between them. The CDR3 spans 13 residues. The CDR3 region has the DNA TGTGCCAGCAGCTCAGGACGGGGGTGGGAGCAGTTCTTC. Its protein is CASSSGRGWEQFF.

The J gene is TRBJ2-1, the V gene TRBV11-1; 7 nucleotides agree with TRBD2. Losses at the gene ends were 2 bases for V and 1 base for J; bases not matched to a gene: 2. The CDR3 consists of 15 residues. Germline CDR1 SGHAT, CDR2 FQDESV (reference sequence). CDR3 nucleotide sequence: TGTGCCAGCAGCTTAAGCGGGAAATCCTACAATGAGCAGTTCTTC. It translates to CASSLSGKSYNEQFF.

The rearrangement joins TRBV2 to TRBJ2-7; D uncertain. The CDR3 contains 13 residues. Trimming cost V 4 bases and J 1 base, with 8 bases left between them. Germline-derived CDR1 and CDR2 are SNHLY and FYNNEI. CDR3 nucleotide sequence: TGTGCCAGCAGTGGTGATCAGTCCTACGAGCAGTACTTC. The encoded protein is CASSGDQSYEQYF.

The CDR3 sequence is CASSKDRERYEQYF. The CDR3 region has the DNA TGTGCCAGCAGTAAAGACAGGGAACGGTACGAGCAGTACTTC. J is TRBJ2-7 and V is TRBV27; 7 bases agree with TRBD1. Germline V lookup: CDR1 MNHEY, CDR2 SMNVEV (reference sequence). Trimming removed 5 bases from V and 4 bases from J; junction bases left unmatched: 8. The CDR3 is 14 amino acids.

The chain is built from TRBV24-1 and TRBJ2-1, with 12 bases identical to TRBD2. Germline CDR1 is KGHDR and CDR2 is SFDVKD. The V segment lost 3 bases and the J segment 7 bases; nucleotides outside the gene matches: 3. The CDR3 covers 15 residues. The CDR3 coding sequence is TGTGCCACCAGTGATCCTGGACTAGCGGGGAATGAGCAGTTCTTC. Translating it yields CATSDPGLAGNEQFF.

The chain couples TRBV5-5 to TRBJ1-5; D is uncertain. V was shortened by 1 base and J by 2 bases, with 10 bases between the two germline ends. CDR1 and CDR2 from the germline V gene are SGHKS and YYEKEE (reference sequence). The CDR3 spans 15 residues. For the CDR3, the DNA is TGTGCCAGCAGCTTGTCTCCCGGAGGCAATCAGCCCCAGCATTTT. Residues: CASSLSPGGNQPQHF.

The chain is built from TRBV4-3 and TRBJ1-2, with D hard to call. CDR1 and CDR2 (germline): LGHNA, YSLEER. This CDR3 comprises 14 residues. V gave up 1 base and J gave up 3 bases, with 9 bases separating them. CDR3 sequence: CASSQGVGDYGYTF. The CDR3 DNA follows: TGCGCCAGCAGCCAAGGGGTGGGAGACTATGGCTACACCTTC.

This clone has just one count. This chain connects TRBV24-1 to TRBJ2-2, with 10 bases matching TRBD2. The CDR3 length is 14 residues. Germline values: CDR1 KGHDR, CDR2 SFDVKD. V lost 9 bases and J lost 4; bases outside the gene matches: 4. The CDR3 spells CATWSGGATGELFF. The DNA of the CDR3 is TGTGCCACCTGGAGCGGGGGGGCCACCGGGGAGCTGTTTTTT.

This chain links TRBV18 with TRBJ1-1; 7 nucleotides match TRBD1. The CDR3 has 13 residues. Germline V gives CDR1 KGHSH, CDR2 LQKENI. V dropped 9 bases and J dropped 2; count of bases not matched to a gene: 6. The CDR3 DNA is TGTGCCAGTTTACAGGGGAGAAACACTGAAGCTTTCTTT. Its translation is CASLQGRNTEAFF.

This chain joins TRBV25-1 and TRBJ2-1, with D maybe TRBD2 (6 bases). The CDR3 is made up of 14 amino acids. Trimming took 3 bases from V and 7 from J, leaving 13 bases between them. Germline V CDR1 and CDR2: MGHDK, SYGVNS. The DNA for the CDR3 is TGTGCCAGCAGTGAGCTCGGACTACTTAATGAGCAGTTCTTC. It codes for CASSELGLLNEQFF.

This clone was found once. This rearrangement joins TRBV7-7 to TRBJ2-1, with D possibly TRBD1 on 6 matching bases. Deletions cut 2 bases from V and 14 bases from J, with 16 bases between. This CDR3 has 13 amino acids. Germline values: CDR1 SSHAT, CDR2 FNYEAQ (reference sequence). CDR3 sequence (DNA): TGTGCCAGCAGCTTACAAGGGGGAGCCATCAAGTTCTTC. Translation gives CASSLQGGAIKFF.

The chain joins TRBV6-2 or TRBV6-3 to TRBJ1-2; D ambiguous. The CDR3 is 14 residues long. Trimming stripped 2 bases from V and 5 bases from J, with 12 bases between. CDR1 and CDR2 from the germline V gene are MNHEY and SVGEGT. CDR3 loop: CASSYVWSGYGYTF. CDR3 in DNA: TGTGCCAGCAGTTACGTATGGTCGGGGTATGGCTACACCTTC.

V gene TRBV6-8 combines with J gene TRBJ1-2; 7 bases fit TRBD1. The CDR3 sequence is 19 residues long. With V trimmed by 5 bases and J by 2 bases, 20 bases remained unmatched. Germline V gene data show CDR1 as MNHGY and CDR2 as SAAAGT. CDR3 region: CASSPLGQPYRNRNYGYTF. The CDR3 DNA follows: TGTGCCAGCAGTCCCCTGGGACAGCCTTATCGAAACCGGAACTATGGCTACACCTTC.

This clone was recorded a few times. The chain employs TRBV19 and TRBJ1-5; 7 bases fit TRBD1. Germline trimming cut 10 bases from V and 4 bases from J; bases unmatched to any gene: 10. Germline lookup yields CDR1 LNHDA and CDR2 SQIVND (reference sequence). The CDR3 sequence is 14 residues long. CDR3 DNA: TGTGCCACCACGGCACCGGGACAGAATCAGCCCCAGCATTTT. Protein product: CATTAPGQNQPQHF.

The chain joins TRBV6-1 to TRBJ1-2, with a possible D match to TRBD1 (6 bases). Germline V gene data show CDR1 as MNHNS and CDR2 as SASEGT. The CDR3 extends over 18 amino acids. The V end lost 2 bases, the J end lost 4 bases, and 23 bases lay between the germline ends. CDR3 nucleotides: TGTGCCAGCAGTGAACGTCTTGGTCTAGGGGGAACCACCTATGGCTACACCTTC. It encodes CASSERLGLGGTTYGYTF.

This chain uses TRBV15 with TRBJ1-4; TRBD1 might be the D (6 bases). V was shortened by 5 bases and J by 3 bases, with 22 bases between the two germline ends. CDR3 length: 18 amino acids. The germline CDR1 and CDR2 sequences are LNHNV and YYDKDF (reference sequence). CDR3 sequence: CATSGFWTDPTANEKLFF. The CDR3 nucleotides are TGTGCCACCAGCGGATTCTGGACAGACCCTACAGCTAATGAAAAACTGTTTTTT.

The rearrangement links TRBV6-1 to TRBJ1-5, with no clear D. Trimming left V 1 base short and J 1 base short, with 8 bases between. The CDR3 has 15 amino acids. The germline CDR1 and CDR2 sequences are MNHNS and SASEGT. This CDR3 reads CASSEGYSSNQPQHF. Here the CDR3 DNA reads TGTGCCAGCAGTGAAGGGTACAGCAGCAATCAGCCCCAGCATTTT.

The chain uses TRBV7-9 and TRBJ1-2; D may be TRBD1 (5 bases). CDR1 SEHNR and CDR2 FQNEAQ come from the germline V gene (reference sequence). The CDR3 sequence is 14 residues long. V gave up 5 bases and J gave up 4 bases, with 14 bases separating them. In DNA, the CDR3 is TGTGCCAGCAGCCTGGGGGGACTTAGCTATGGCTACACCTTC. This codes for CASSLGGLSYGYTF.

The gene calls are TRBV20-1 and TRBJ2-3; unclear D gene. The CDR3 consists of 10 residues. Looked up from germline, CDR1 is DFQATT and CDR2 is SNEGSKA (reference sequence). The ends were cut back, 5 bases at V and 6 bases at J, with 6 bases in the middle. As DNA, the CDR3 is TGCAGTGCTTCGGTGGATACGCAGTATTTT. Amino acid sequence: CSASVDTQYF.

The chain is built from TRBV27 and TRBJ1-6; D is undetermined. The germline V gene encodes CDR1 MNHEY and CDR2 SMNVEV (reference sequence). This CDR3 contains 12 residues. The V and J ends lost 5 bases and 7 bases respectively, with 6 bases between them. CDR3 nucleotides: TGTGCCAGCAGTCCAGTAAATTCACCCCTCCACTTT. This encodes CASSPVNSPLHF.

The chain couples TRBV7-8 to TRBJ1-1, with D possibly TRBD1 on 6 matching bases. V shed 4 bases and J shed 3 bases, with 9 bases lying between them. CDR1 is SGHVS and CDR2 is FQNEAQ in the germline V gene. This CDR3 is 13 amino acids long. The CDR3, as DNA: TGTGCCAGCAGCTCGGACAGAGACACTGAAGCTTTCTTT. Its protein is CASSSDRDTEAFF.

The rearrangement links TRBV7-9 to TRBJ1-2; no clear D gene. The V gene lost 4 bases and the J gene lost 8 bases, with 14 bases spanning the gap. CDR1 is SEHNR and CDR2 is FQNEAQ in the germline V gene (reference sequence). CDR3 length: 13 amino acids. The DNA for the CDR3 is TGTGCCAGCAGCTCTGCGGGTCCGGGGGGCTACACCTTC. Protein sequence: CASSSAGPGGYTF.

The chain has TRBV19 and TRBJ2-7; 7 bases agree with TRBD1. The germline CDR1 and CDR2 sequences are LNHDA and SQIVND (reference sequence). Trimming took 5 bases from V and 5 from J; bases not matched to a gene: 15. The CDR3 is made up of 16 amino acids. DNA of the CDR3: TGTGCCAGTAGTCTAAACCCAGGGGGAGTGTACGACGAGCAGTACTTC. Its protein is CASSLNPGGVYDEQYF. The variable domain in full, completed from reference TRBV19 and TRBJ2-7, reads DGGITQSPKYLFRKEGQNVTLSCEQNLNHDAMYWYRQDPGQGLRLIYYSQIVNDFQKGDIAEGYSVSREKKESFPLTVTSAQKNPTAFYLCASSLNPGGVYDEQYFGPGTRLTVT.

This clone turned up a few times. The chain recombines TRBV7-9 with TRBJ1-1, with TRBD1 as a possible D gene (6 bases). The ends were cut back, 4 bases at V and 4 bases at J, with 13 bases in the middle. CDR1 is SEHNR, CDR2 FQNEAQ, per germline (reference sequence). CDR3 length equals 14 residues. CDR3 coding DNA: TGTGCCAGCAGCTCAACAGGGCTCGGCACTGAAGCTTTCTTT. Translating gives CASSSTGLGTEAFF.

The chain carries TRBV5-4 and TRBJ2-1; D is possibly TRBD2 (7 bases). Trimming shortened V by 0 bases and J by 7 bases, and 14 bases separated the two germline ends. CDR1 is SGHNT, CDR2 YYREEE, per germline (reference sequence). This CDR3 has 15 residues. CDR3 sequence reads: CASSLVGGRGNEQFF. Here the CDR3 DNA reads TGTGCCAGCAGCTTGGTCGGGGGGAGGGGGAATGAGCAGTTCTTC.

This clone appeared once. The J gene is TRBJ2-7, the V gene TRBV30; D not resolved. Trimming stripped 3 bases from V and 5 bases from J, with 20 bases between. The germline gives CDR1 GTSNPN, CDR2 SVGIG (reference sequence). The CDR3 sequence is 15 residues long. The CDR3 here is CAWSSPPGGRNEQYF. CDR3 sequence (DNA): TGTGCCTGGAGCTCACCTCCCGGTGGTCGAAACGAGCAGTACTTC.

This rearrangement joins TRBV7-9 to TRBJ1-4; D is perhaps TRBD1 (5 bases). CDR1 SEHNR and CDR2 FQNEAQ come from the germline V gene (reference sequence). The CDR3 runs 15 residues. Trimming left V 1 base short and J 6 bases short, with 12 bases between. In nucleotides, the CDR3 is TGTGCCAGCAGCTTAGTAGCAGGGATAGATGAAAAACTGTTTTTT. This encodes CASSLVAGIDEKLFF.